Here is one TCR beta chain with its context. Its antigen has not been determined. No quality values exist for individual bases; no much larger clone is one base distant. Blood RNA was extracted from unsorted whole blood with TRIzol reagent; germline DNA came from the DNeasy Blood & Tissue kit. At the time of sampling, the patients had chronic HBV infection and had not received any treatment. Before surgery, approximately 3.7 milliliters of peripheral blood were drawn into K2EDTA tubes. This record belongs to a study of tumor-infiltrating lymphocytes in primary liver carcinoma (TCRdb year 2017). The study in broad terms: Surgical resection was performed in China between November 2015 and early 2016 on four to six patients with histopathologically diagnosed primary liver carcinoma. Of the five patients, three men and two women aged 30 to 69 years, four had hepatocellular carcinoma and one had combined HCC and intrahepatic cholangiocarcinoma. Tumors of the five patients were stage T1-T3 N0M0 with maximum diameters of roughly 4.2 to 10 cm. Roughly 3.5 to 8 million productive TCRbeta reads were obtained per sample, and no significant difference in read depth was found between tissue types. TCRbeta repertoire sequencing, expression microarrays and whole-exome sequencing were combined in the study across five regions of each liver tumor, with adjacent normal tissue and blood also included. A total of 35 or so specimens from 5 patients, comprising some 25 tumor regions, 5 adjacent noncancerous liver tissues and 5 peripheral blood samples, were covered by TCRbeta repertoire sequencing. High reproducibility was observed for the technical replicate repertoires, with mean shared-clone rates approximately 0.9 and correlation coefficients above 0.98. Findings and caveats that apply to the study as a whole: With just a few patients in the study, the authors point out that the findings should be validated in a larger study. Only the TCR beta chain was sequenced, which likely underestimates true repertoire diversity because unpaired alpha chains were not captured. Repertoire overlap was found to be higher between tumor regions (mean roughly 36%) than between tumor-adjacent (roughly 17%) or tumor-blood (roughly 15%) pairs, consistent with antigen-driven expansion. Since the samples were bulk and unsorted, there was no way to compare CD4+ and CD8+ T cell repertoires. A significantly larger repertoire fraction was made up by the top 250 clones in tumors than in blood (p = 0.039).

TCRbeta-specific cDNA was reverse-transcribed from roughly 500 ng total RNA using a constant-region primer and ProtoScript II reverse transcriptase. Three nested multiplex PCR rounds, following a slightly modified ARM-PCR procedure, were used to build the TCRbeta libraries. Each of the first two PCR rounds ran for approximately 10 cycles and used multiplex TRBV1-TRBV30 forward primers together with a Cbeta reverse primer. Sample barcodes and Illumina adapters were attached in a final 25-cycle PCR using Deep VentR polymerase. Before sequencing, amplicons of 200-500 bp were purified from gel using a QIAquick gel extraction kit. TCRbeta amplicons were sequenced on an Illumina HiSeq 2500 with 250-bp paired-end reads. The paper's processing steps were these. Reads were quality-trimmed with Trimmomatic v0.33, and paired reads were merged with FLASH v1.2.11 to recover full CDR3 sequences. V, D and J germline segments were assigned to the rearranged TCRbeta sequences by MiGEC v1.2.1b. Clonotype statistics and Shannon-Wiener diversity indices were calculated with VDJtools v1.0.0. To reduce sampling bias, subsequent analyses other than the diversity analysis used only the 250 most abundant clonotypes in each sample. TCRdb redid the processing of the public reads, applying fastp at Q25 and MiXCR, and retained in-frame beta chains. A single entry per CDR3 protein holds the most common genes and DNA from its merged rows. TCRdb's processing, not the authors', yielded these V and J calls. The sample table contains about 180,000 distinct CDR3 sequences; only one count was recorded for 50% to 75% of them. Approximately 67% of the sample is taken by the ten largest.

The CDR3 covers 16 residues, taking in both the cysteine and the phenylalanine. Just CDR3 DNA is preserved here, 48 bases in frame from base 1. The germline V gene supplies CDR1 SGHNT and CDR2 YENEEA. V and J lose 2 bases and 12 bases, and a span of 23 bases separates them. Recombination joined TRBV11-3 with TRBJ2-1; the D gene is perhaps TRBD2, from 7 matching bases. This TCR was sampled from a man in his forties with primary liver carcinoma and hepatitis B virus infection. The sequenced sample consisted of peripheral blood. The CDR3 in this case is CASSLSGASGRGGQFF. The nucleotides are TGTGCCAGCAGCTTATCAGGGGCTAGTGGGAGGGGTGGGCAGTTCTTC.